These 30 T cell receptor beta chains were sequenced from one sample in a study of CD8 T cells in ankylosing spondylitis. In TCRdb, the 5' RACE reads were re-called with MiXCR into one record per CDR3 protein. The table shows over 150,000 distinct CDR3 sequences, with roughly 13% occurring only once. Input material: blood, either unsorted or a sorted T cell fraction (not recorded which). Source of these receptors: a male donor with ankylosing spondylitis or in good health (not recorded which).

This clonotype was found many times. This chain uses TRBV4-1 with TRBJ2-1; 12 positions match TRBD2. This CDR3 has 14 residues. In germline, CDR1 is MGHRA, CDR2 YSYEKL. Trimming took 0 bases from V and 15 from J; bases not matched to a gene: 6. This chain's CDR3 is CASSQDRTSGAGFF. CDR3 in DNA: TGCGCCAGCAGCCAAGATAGGACTAGCGGGGCGGGGTTCTTC.

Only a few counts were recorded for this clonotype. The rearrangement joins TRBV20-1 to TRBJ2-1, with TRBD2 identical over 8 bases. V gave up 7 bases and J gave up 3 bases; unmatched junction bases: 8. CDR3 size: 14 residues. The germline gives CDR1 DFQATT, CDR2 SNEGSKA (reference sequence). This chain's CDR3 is CSGNGGAHYNEQFF. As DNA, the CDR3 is TGCAGTGGTAACGGGGGGGCCCACTACAATGAGCAGTTCTTC.

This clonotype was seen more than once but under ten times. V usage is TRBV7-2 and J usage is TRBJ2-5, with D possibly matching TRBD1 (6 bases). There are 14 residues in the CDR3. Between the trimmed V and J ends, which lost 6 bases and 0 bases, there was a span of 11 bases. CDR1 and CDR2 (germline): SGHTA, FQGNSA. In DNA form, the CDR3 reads TGTGCCAGCAGTTACGCAGGGGACCAAGAGACCCAGTACTTC. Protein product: CASSYAGDQETQYF.

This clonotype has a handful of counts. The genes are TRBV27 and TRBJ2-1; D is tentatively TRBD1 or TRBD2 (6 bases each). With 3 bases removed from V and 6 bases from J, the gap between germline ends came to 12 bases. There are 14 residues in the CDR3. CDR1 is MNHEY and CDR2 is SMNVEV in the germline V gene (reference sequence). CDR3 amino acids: CASSFGGPSNEQFF. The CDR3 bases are TGTGCCAGCAGTTTTGGGGGGCCAAGCAATGAGCAGTTCTTC.

Written as DNA, the CDR3 is TGCGCCAGCAGCCAAGTACCGGCAGGGAATGGCTACACCTTC. This encodes CASSQVPAGNGYTF. The chain carries TRBV4-1 and TRBJ1-2; TRBD1 might be the D (5 bases). CDR1 is MGHRA, CDR2 YSYEKL, per germline. Trimming took 1 base from V and 6 from J, leaving 12 bases between them. There are 14 residues in the CDR3.

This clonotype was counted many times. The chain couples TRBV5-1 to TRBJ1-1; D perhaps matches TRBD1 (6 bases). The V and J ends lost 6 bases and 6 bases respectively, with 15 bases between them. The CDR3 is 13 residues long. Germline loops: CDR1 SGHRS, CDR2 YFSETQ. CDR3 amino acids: CASKPLDSSEAFF. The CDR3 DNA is TGCGCCAGCAAGCCCCTGGACAGCTCTGAAGCTTTCTTT.

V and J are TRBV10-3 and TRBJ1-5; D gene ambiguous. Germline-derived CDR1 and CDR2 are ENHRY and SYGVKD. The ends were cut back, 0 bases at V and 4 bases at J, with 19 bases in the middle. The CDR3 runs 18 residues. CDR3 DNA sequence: TGTGCCATCAGTGAGTCTAGAAACATCCTCGACCATAATCAGCCCCAGCATTTT. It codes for CAISESRNILDHNQPQHF.

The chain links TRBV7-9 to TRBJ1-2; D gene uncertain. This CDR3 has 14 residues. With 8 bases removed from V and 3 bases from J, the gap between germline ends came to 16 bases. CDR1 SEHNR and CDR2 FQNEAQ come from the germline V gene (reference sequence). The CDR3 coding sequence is TGTGCCAGCGGAGCTTCAGCGGGGTACTATGGCTACACCTTC. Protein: CASGASAGYYGYTF. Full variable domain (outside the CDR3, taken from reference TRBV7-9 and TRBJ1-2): DTGVSQNPRHKITKRGQNVTFRCDPISEHNRLYWYRQTLGQGPEFLTYFQNEAQLEKSRLLSDRFSAERPKGSFSTLEIQRTEQGDSAMYLCASGASAGYYGYTFGSGTRLTVV.

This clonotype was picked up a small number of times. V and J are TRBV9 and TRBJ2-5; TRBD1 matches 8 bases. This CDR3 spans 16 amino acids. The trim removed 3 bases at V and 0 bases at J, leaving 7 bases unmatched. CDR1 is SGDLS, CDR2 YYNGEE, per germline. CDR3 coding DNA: TGTGCCAGCAGCGGACGGACAGGGCCGTACCAAGAGACCCAGTACTTC. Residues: CASSGRTGPYQETQYF.

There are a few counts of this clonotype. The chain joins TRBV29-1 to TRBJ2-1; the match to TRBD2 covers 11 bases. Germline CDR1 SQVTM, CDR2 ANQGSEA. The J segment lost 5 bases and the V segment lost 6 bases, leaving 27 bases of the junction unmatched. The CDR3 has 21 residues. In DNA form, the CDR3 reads TGCAGCGTCCCCCCGCCGACTAGCGGGGATTTAGCTGACACGGAAAACAATGAGCAGTTCTTC. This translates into CSVPPPTSGDLADTENNEQFF.

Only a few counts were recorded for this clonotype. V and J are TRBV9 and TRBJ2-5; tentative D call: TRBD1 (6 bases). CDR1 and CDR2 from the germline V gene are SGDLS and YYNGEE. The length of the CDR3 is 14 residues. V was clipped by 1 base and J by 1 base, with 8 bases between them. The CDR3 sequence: CASSVRGIQETQYF. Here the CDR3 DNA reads TGTGCCAGCAGCGTAAGGGGGATCCAAGAGACCCAGTACTTC.

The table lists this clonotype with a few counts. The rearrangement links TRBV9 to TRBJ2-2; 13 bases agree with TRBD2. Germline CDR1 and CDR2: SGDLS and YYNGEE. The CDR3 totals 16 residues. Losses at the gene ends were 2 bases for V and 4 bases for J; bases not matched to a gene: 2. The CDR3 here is CASSVGTSGTTGELFF. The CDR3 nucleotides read TGTGCCAGCAGCGTCGGGACTAGCGGGACCACCGGGGAGCTGTTTTTT.

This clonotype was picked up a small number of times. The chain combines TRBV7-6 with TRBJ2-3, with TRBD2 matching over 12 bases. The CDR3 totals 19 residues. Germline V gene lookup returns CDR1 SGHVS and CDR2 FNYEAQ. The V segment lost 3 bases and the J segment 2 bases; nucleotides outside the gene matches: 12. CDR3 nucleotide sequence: TGTGCCAGCAGCTTCTCCCGACTAGCGGGAGAATGGGACACAGATACGCAGTATTTT. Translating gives CASSFSRLAGEWDTDTQYF.

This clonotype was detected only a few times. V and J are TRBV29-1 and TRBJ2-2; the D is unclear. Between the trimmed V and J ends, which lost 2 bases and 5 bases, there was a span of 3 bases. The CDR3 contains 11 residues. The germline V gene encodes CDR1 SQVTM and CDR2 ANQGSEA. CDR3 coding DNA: TGCAGCGTTGAAATAACCGGGGAGCTGTTTTTT. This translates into CSVEITGELFF.

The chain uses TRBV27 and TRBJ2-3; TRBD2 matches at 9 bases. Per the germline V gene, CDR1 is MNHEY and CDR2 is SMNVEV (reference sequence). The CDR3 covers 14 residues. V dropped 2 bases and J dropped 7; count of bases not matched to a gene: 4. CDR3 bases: TGTGCCAGCAGTTTAGGCGGGGGGGCGTATACGCAGTATTTT. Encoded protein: CASSLGGGAYTQYF.

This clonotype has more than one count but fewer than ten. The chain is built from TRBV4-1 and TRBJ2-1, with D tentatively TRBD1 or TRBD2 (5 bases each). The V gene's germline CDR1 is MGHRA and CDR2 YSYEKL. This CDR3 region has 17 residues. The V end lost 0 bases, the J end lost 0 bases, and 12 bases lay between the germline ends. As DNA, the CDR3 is TGCGCCAGCAGCCAAGATCTAGGGGACGCCTCCTACAATGAGCAGTTCTTC. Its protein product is CASSQDLGDASYNEQFF.

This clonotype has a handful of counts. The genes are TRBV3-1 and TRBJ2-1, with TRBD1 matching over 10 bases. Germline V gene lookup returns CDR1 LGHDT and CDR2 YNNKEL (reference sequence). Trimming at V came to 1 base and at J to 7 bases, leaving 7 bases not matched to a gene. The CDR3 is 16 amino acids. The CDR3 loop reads CASSQGFGQGVNEQFF. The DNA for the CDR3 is TGTGCCAGCAGCCAAGGATTTGGACAGGGGGTAAATGAGCAGTTCTTC.

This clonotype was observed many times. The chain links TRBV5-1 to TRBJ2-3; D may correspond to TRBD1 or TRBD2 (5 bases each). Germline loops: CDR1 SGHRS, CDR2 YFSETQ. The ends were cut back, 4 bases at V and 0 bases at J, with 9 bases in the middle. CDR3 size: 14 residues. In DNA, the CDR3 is TGCGCCAGCAGCAGGGACCGTAGCACAGATACGCAGTATTTT. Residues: CASSRDRSTDTQYF.

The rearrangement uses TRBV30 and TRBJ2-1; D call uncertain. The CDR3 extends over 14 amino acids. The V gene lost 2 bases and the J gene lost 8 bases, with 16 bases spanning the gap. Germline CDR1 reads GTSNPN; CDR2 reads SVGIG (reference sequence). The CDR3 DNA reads TGTGCCTGGAGTCATGGGTTCGATAGGGATGAGCAGTTCTTC. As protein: CAWSHGFDRDEQFF. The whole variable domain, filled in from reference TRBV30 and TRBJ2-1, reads SQTIHQWPATLVQPVGSPLSLECTVEGTSNPNLYWYRQAAGRGLQLLFYSVGIGQISSEVPQNLSASRPQDRQFILSSKKLLLSDSGFYLCAWSHGFDRDEQFFGPGTRLTVL.

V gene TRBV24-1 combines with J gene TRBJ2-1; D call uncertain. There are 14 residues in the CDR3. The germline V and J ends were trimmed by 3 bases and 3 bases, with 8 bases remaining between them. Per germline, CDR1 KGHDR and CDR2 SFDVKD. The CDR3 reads CATSDSGSYNEQFF. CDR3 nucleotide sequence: TGTGCCACCAGTGATAGTGGCAGCTACAATGAGCAGTTCTTC.

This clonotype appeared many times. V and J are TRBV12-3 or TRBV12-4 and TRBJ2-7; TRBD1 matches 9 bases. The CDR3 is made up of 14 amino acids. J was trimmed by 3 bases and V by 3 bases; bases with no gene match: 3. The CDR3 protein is CASSFRQGDYEQYF. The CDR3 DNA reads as TGTGCCAGCAGTTTCCGACAGGGGGACTACGAGCAGTACTTC.

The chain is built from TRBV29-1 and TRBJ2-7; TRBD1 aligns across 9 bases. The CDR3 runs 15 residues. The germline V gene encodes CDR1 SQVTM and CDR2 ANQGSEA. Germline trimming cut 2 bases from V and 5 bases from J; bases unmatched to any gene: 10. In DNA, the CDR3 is TGCAGCGTTGAATCGGGGACAGGGTCTTTACACGAGCAGTACTTC. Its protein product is CSVESGTGSLHEQYF.

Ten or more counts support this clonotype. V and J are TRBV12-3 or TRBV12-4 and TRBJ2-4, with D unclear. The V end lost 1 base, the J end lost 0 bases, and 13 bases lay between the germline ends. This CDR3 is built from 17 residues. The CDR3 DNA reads TGTGCCAGCAGTTTAGAACCTGATTTGGTAGCCAAAAACATTCAGTACTTC. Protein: CASSLEPDLVAKNIQYF.

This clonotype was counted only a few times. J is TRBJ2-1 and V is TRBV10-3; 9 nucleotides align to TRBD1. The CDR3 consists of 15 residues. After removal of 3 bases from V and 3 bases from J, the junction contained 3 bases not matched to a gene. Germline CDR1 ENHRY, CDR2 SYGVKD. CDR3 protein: CAISDTGGDYNEQFF. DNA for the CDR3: TGTGCCATCAGTGACACAGGGGGCGACTACAATGAGCAGTTCTTC.

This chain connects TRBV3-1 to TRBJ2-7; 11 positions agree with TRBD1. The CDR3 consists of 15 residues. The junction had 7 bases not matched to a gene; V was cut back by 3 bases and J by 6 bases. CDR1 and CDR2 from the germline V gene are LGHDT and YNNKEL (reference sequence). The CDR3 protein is CASSQAGQGVSEQYF. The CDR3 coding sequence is TGTGCCAGCAGCCAGGCGGGACAGGGGGTCAGCGAGCAGTACTTC.

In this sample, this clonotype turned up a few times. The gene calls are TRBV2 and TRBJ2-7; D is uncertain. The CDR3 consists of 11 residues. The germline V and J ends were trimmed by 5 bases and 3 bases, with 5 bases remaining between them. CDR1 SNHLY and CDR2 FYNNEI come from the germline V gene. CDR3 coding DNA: TGTGCCAGCAGTCAAATCTACGAGCAGTACTTC. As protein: CASSQIYEQYF.

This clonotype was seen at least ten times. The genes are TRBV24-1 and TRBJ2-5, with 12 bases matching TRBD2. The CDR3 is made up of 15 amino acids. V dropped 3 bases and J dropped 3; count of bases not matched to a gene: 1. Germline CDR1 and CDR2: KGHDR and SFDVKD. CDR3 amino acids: CATSDTSGGKETQYF. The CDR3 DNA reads TGTGCCACCAGTGATACTAGCGGGGGGAAAGAGACCCAGTACTTC.

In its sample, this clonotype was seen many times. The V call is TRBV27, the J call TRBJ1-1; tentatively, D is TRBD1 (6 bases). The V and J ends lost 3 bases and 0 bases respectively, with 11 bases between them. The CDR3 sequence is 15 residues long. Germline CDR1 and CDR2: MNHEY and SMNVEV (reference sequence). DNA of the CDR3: TGTGCCAGCAGTTTCTCAGGGGACATGAACACTGAAGCTTTCTTT. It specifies CASSFSGDMNTEAFF.

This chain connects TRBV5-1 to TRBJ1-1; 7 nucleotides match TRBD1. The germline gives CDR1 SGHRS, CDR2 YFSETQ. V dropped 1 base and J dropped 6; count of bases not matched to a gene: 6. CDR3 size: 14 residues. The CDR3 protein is CASSLRGPRPEAFF. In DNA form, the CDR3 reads TGCGCCAGCAGCTTGAGGGGGCCCCGGCCTGAAGCTTTCTTT.

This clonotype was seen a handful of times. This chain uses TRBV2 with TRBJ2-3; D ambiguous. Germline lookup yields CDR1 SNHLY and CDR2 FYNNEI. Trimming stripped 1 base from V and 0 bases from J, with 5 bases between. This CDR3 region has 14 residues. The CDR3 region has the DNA TGTGCCAGCAGTGAAGGCAGTAGCACAGATACGCAGTATTTT. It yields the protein CASSEGSSTDTQYF.